The TCR beta chain described here comes from a study of CD8+ T cells in alopecia areata. In the study overall: People stayed on tofacitinib for 6 to 18 months, then stopped the drug for 6 months.

Germline values: CDR1 GTSNPN, CDR2 SVGIG (reference sequence). The CDR3 contains 15 residues. Losses at the gene ends were 0 bases for V and 3 bases for J; bases not matched to a gene: 5. RNA, once extracted, was reverse transcribed into cDNA for use as the sequencing template. TCRdb keeps only in-frame clones here, not all; method: immunoSEQ multiplex PCR. The table includes 110,000 or so clones, 58% detected once. The treatment here: oral pan-JAK inhibitor, 5-10 mg twice daily. This TCR was recovered from a human donor with alopecia areata. The sample in question was CD8+ T cells sorted from blood, obtained at week 4, from a patient treated with tofacitinib. The chain employs TRBV30 and TRBJ2-1; TRBD2 matches at 7 bases. The CDR3 DNA follows: TGTGCCTGGAGTGTAACTGGCGGGGGCTACAATGAGCAGTTCTTC. This translates into CAWSVTGGGYNEQFF.